Listed below are T cell receptor beta chains from one sample, sequenced in a study of blood T cells in healthy people across ages. One entry per CDR3 protein, called by TCRdb with MiXCR from the 5' RACE reads. The data show over 1,500,000 distinct CDR3 sequences, about 39% seen once. Specimen: blood. These receptors were taken from a human donor in good health. Both conserved end residues are part of each CDR3. A D gene is named only where the DNA matches it firmly. Some rows have no size entry. The others give once, few or many, or a class for an expanded clone.

v_gene	d_gene	abundance	j_gene	CDR3nt	CDR3aa
TRBV9	NA	NA	TRBJ1-1	TGTGCCAGCAGCCCATCTCTGGGTACCATGAACACTGAAGCTTTCTTT	CASSPSLGTMNTEAFF
TRBV5-1	NA	few	TRBJ2-3	TGCGCCAGCAGCCCTCGAACAGGTCCAGATACGCAGTATTTT	CASSPRTGPDTQYF
TRBV29-1	NA	NA	TRBJ2-7	TGCAGCGTTGGGGCCGGGACCCACGGGTACGAGCAGTACTTC	CSVGAGTHGYEQYF
TRBV29-1	NA	few	TRBJ1-1	TGCAGCGTCGACGGCCTGAACACTGAAGCTTTCTTT	CSVDGLNTEAFF
TRBV7-3	NA	NA	TRBJ2-3	TGTGCCAGCAGCCTTCCTGGGGCCTCGGTAGGGGCAGATACGCAGTATTTT	CASSLPGASVGADTQYF
TRBV10-3	NA	many	TRBJ2-5	TGTGCCTCCGCAGGGGATGAAAGGGAGACCCAGTACTTC	CASAGDERETQYF
TRBV20-1	NA	few	TRBJ2-5	TGCAGTGCGCGGCCGGTACGCAATGAAGAGACCCAGTACTTC	CSARPVRNEETQYF
TRBV5-6	NA	NA	TRBJ2-3	TGTGCCAGCAGCTTGGAGGAGAGGGGTTTCACAGATACGCAGTATTTT	CASSLEERGFTDTQYF
TRBV7-8	NA	NA	TRBJ1-4	TGTGCCAGCAGTTTCCGAGAAGGATCGGGCACAGAGAGCGAAAAACTGTTTTTT	CASSFREGSGTESEKLFF
TRBV7-2	NA	NA	TRBJ2-2	TGTGCCAGCAGCTCATTTGGGACGGATCGGACCGGGGAGCTGTTTTTT	CASSSFGTDRTGELFF
TRBV29-1	NA	many	TRBJ2-1	TGCAGCGTAGAGAGTAGGAGGTTCGATGAGCAGTTCTTC	CSVESRRFDEQFF
TRBV11-1	NA	NA	TRBJ1-6	TGTGCCAGCAGCTTAGCCAGCGACAATGGCCCCCTCCACTTT	CASSLASDNGPLHF
TRBV11-2	TRBD2	few	TRBJ2-7	TGTGCCAGCAGCTGGCGCGGGGGGTGGTACGAGCAGTACTTC	CASSWRGGWYEQYF
TRBV2	NA	once	TRBJ2-1	TGTGCCAGCAGTCCGAGGGGTACTAGCACCTCCTACAATGAGCAGTTCTTC	CASSPRGTSTSYNEQFF
TRBV29-1	TRBD1	many	TRBJ2-7	TGCAGCGTTACCGAGACAGGGGTCGAGCAGTACTTC	CSVTETGVEQYF
TRBV6-2/TRBV6-3	NA	NA	TRBJ2-4	TGTGCCAGCAGTTACGAGGGCGAAATTAAGCAGTACTTC	CASSYEGEIKQYF
TRBV4-2	NA	NA	TRBJ2-3	TGTGCCGGCAGCCCTCAACTAGGGGAGGGCACAGATACGCAGTATTTT	CAGSPQLGEGTDTQYF
TRBV4-2	NA	NA	TRBJ1-2	TGTGCCAGCAGCCAAGATCCTAAGGGGGGCGGCGGCTACACCTTC	CASSQDPKGGGGYTF
TRBV12-3/TRBV12-4	TRBD1	NA	TRBJ1-1	TGTGCCAGCAGTACTGAGGGGGCCGGGATCACTGAAGCTTTCTTT	CASSTEGAGITEAFF
TRBV4-2	NA	NA	TRBJ1-2	TGTGCCAGCAGCCGAGCGGACCGAGCTTCGTCAGCTAACTATGGCTACACCTTC	CASSRADRASSANYGYTF
TRBV20-1	TRBD2	NA	TRBJ2-3	TGCAGTGCTAATAGCGGGGGCACAGATACGCAGTATTTT	CSANSGGTDTQYF
TRBV15	TRBD1	few	TRBJ2-7	TGTGCCACCAGCAGAGGATTGGGACAGGGGGCGGAGGAGCAGTACTTC	CATSRGLGQGAEEQYF
TRBV29-1	NA	NA	TRBJ1-2	TGCAGCGTTCAGTCCACTAGCTATGGCTACACCTTC	CSVQSTSYGYTF
TRBV7-2	TRBD2	NA	TRBJ2-7	TGTGCCAGCAGCTTAGAGGGAACTAGCGGGAGATACTACAATGAGCAGTACTTC	CASSLEGTSGRYYNEQYF